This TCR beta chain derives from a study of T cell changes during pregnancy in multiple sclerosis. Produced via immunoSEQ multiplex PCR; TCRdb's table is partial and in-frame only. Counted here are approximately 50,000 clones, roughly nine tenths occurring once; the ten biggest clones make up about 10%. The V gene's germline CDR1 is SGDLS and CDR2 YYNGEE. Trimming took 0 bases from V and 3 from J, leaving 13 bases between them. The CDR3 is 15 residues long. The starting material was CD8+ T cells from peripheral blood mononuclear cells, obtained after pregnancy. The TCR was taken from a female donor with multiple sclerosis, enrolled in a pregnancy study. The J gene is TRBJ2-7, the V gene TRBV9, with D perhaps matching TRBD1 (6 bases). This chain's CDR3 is CASSVGSGRGYEQYF. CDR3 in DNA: TGTGCCAGCAGCGTAGGATCTGGCAGGGGCTACGAGCAGTACTTC.